This TCR beta chain was sequenced for a study of blood T cell repertoires in COVID-19. In the study overall: The United States, Italy and Spain were the sources of the acute and convalescent COVID-19 samples.

Cohort placement rested on clinical history that participants reported themselves. Trimming cost V 4 bases and J 2 bases; bases outside gene matches: 11. CDR1 and CDR2 (germline): SGDLS, YYNGEE. The CDR3 totals 16 residues. Original analysis: Reference gene primer amplification in the assay estimated nucleated cell counts. Data came from immunoSEQ multiplex PCR; TCRdb stores just in-frame clones and leaves some out. V and J calls and clone size come straight from that table; D and trimming were deduced from the DNA. The data hold a few hundred thousand clones, with approximately 90% observed a single time.

This sequence joins TRBV9 and TRBJ2-7, with 8 bases matching TRBD2. The TCR originated in a man in his forties who had recovered from COVID-19. Sequenced sample: PBMCs or T cells enriched from blood (not recorded which). The CDR3: CASSPRGAGVTYEQYF. DNA for the CDR3: TGTGCCAGCAGCCCCCGGGGAGCGGGGGTCACCTACGAGCAGTACTTC.